This TCR beta chain came from a study of T cells in localized non-small cell lung cancer. Assay: immunoSEQ multiplex PCR; the TCRdb copy retains only in-frame clones and omits some. Among about 21,000 clones listed, 65% to 85% were seen once. The V gene end was trimmed by 5 bases and the J gene end by 0 bases; junction bases not matched to a gene: 5. This CDR3 has 16 amino acids. The germline V gene encodes CDR1 MDHEN and CDR2 SYDVKM. Study-wide results and limits: The study detected a median 57 of the top 100 tumor clones in adjacent lung. Longer survival (overall) was linked to higher T cell density in blood. Clonality peaked in uninvolved adjacent lung rather than tumor. Heterogeneity cannot be ruled out, as sequencing used one tumor region only.

A remark on this clone: Its antigen is undetermined.

The chain links TRBV28 to TRBJ2-1, with 9 bases lining up with TRBD2. The origin of this receptor is a man aged 35 to 69 with stage I lung adenocarcinoma. The material was peripheral blood, obtained before any cancer treatment. Here the CDR3 DNA reads TGTGCCAGCAGTCCCCTAGCGGGACTCTCCTACAATGAGCAGTTCTTC. It encodes CASSPLAGLSYNEQFF.